These 32 T cell receptor beta chains came from one sample sequenced in a study of tissue T cells after allogeneic stem cell transplantation. Noted time point: mouse harvest day 7 after allogeneic transplant. Tail vein injection delivered 10^7 T-cell-depleted bone marrow cells and 10^6 splenic CD5+ T cells. This table comes from immunoSEQ multiplex PCR, and its TCRdb copy is limited to in-frame clones, with some not included. Of over 7,500 clones detected, about half appear once; the ten largest clones hold 7.1%. The sample was gut tissue. Source of these receptors: a female BALB/c mouse given C57BL/6 T cells with graft-versus-host disease after an allogeneic hematopoietic cell transplant.

A remark on this clone: Gene names and germline match the mouse. Read sequence stops 1 residue before the CDR3 end, and the germline J gene provides the missing end. The chain couples TRBV3 to TRBJ2-7, with 10 bases aligning to TRBD2. This CDR3 spans 14 amino acids. Unmatched junction bases numbered 4, after V lost 1 base and J lost 7 bases. CDR1 SNHLY and CDR2 FYNGKV come from the germline V gene (reference sequence). Here the CDR3 reads CASSLGTGGMEQYF. The CDR3 bases that were read are TGTGCCAGCAGCTTAGGGACTGGGGGTATGGAACAGTAC.

Notes on this clone: Gene names and germline match the mouse. The sequenced fragment ends 1 residue before the CDR3 boundary, so the rest is inferred from the germline J gene. This sequence joins TRBV19 and TRBJ1-4; possible D gene TRBD1, 6 bases. Per the germline V gene, CDR1 is FNHDT and CDR2 is SITEND (reference sequence). The V end was cut by 2 bases, the J end by 3 bases, with 8 bases between. The CDR3 is 14 amino acids. This CDR3 reads CASSIGTTNERLFF. Partial CDR3 DNA: TGTGCCAGCAGTATCGGGACAACCAACGAAAGATTATTT.

In regard to this clone: The genes and germline here are from mouse. The part of the CDR3 DNA that was read is TGTGCCAGCAGTAGGACAGGGGGCGCGGAAGTCTTC. It codes for CASSRTGGAEVF. The entire CDR3 protein is CASSRTGGAEVFF. The gene calls are TRBV26 and TRBJ1-1; 11 positions match TRBD1. The missing CDR3 end, 1 residue past where the read stops, is filled in from the germline J gene. The CDR3 runs to 13 residues. In germline, CDR1 is KGHPV, CDR2 FQNQEV (reference sequence). The V segment lost 5 bases and the J segment 8 bases; nucleotides outside the gene matches: 4.

Turning to this clone: Gene names follow the mouse nomenclature. Read sequence stops 1 residue before the CDR3 end, and the germline J gene provides the missing end. Distinct nucleotide sequences in the sample also encode this CDR3. The genes are TRBV5 and TRBJ2-7, with TRBD2 identical over 8 bases. Germline V gene sequence: CDR1 LGHNA, CDR2 YNLKQL (reference sequence). The CDR3 is 14 amino acids. With 0 bases clipped from V and 3 bases from J, the junction kept 1 base outside the gene matches. The CDR3 reads CASSQDWGVYEQYF. The covered CDR3 bases are TGTGCCAGCAGCCAAGACTGGGGGGTCTATGAACAGTAC.

This clone occurred a few times. The gene names here belong to mouse. The CDR3 extends 1 residue past the end of the read, so its final part is completed from the germline J gene. V usage is TRBV26 and J usage is TRBJ1-4, with D possibly being TRBD1 (5 bases). V was trimmed by 2 bases and J by 4 bases, leaving 8 bases between them. Germline CDR1 KGHPV, CDR2 FQNQEV (reference sequence). This CDR3 is built from 14 residues. Here the CDR3 reads CASSLGGGNERLFF. Incomplete CDR3 DNA: TGTGCCAGCAGTCTGGGGGGTGGCAACGAAAGATTATTT.

This clone has only a few counts. Germline and genes: mouse. The CDR3 sequence: CSSSRDRANERLFF. The CDR3 bases that were read are TGCTCCAGCAGTCGGGACAGGGCCAACGAAAGATTATTT. The chain has TRBV23 and TRBJ1-4; TRBD1, the table's D call, lacks a check against the DNA. Read data end 1 residue before the CDR3 end; the end is taken from the germline J gene. Per germline, CDR1 KGHTA and CDR2 FQNQQP. The CDR3 is 14 amino acids.

A word on this clone: The listed genes are named as in mouse. The read falls 1 residue short of the CDR3 end, and the missing part is taken from the germline J gene. The genes are TRBV13-3 and TRBJ2-7; the D is unclear. The CDR3 is 13 amino acids. V was pared by 2 bases and J by 0 bases, with 6 bases between. Germline-derived CDR1 and CDR2 are NNHDY and SYVADS. The CDR3 protein is CASSERGSYEQYF. The part of the CDR3 DNA that was read is TGTGCCAGCAGTGAACGGGGCTCCTATGAACAGTAC.

Concerning this clone itself: Genes and germline are mouse. The DNA ends 1 residue before the CDR3 does, and the rest of the CDR3 is filled in from the germline J gene. The chain recombines TRBV26 with TRBJ1-3; a possible D gene is TRBD1 (6 bases). CDR3 size: 13 residues. Between the trimmed V and J ends, which lost 6 bases and 0 bases, there was a span of 6 bases. Germline lookup yields CDR1 KGHPV and CDR2 FQNQEV (reference sequence). CDR3 residues: CASRTGSGNTLYF. The CDR3 bases that were read are TGTGCCAGCAGGACAGGTTCTGGAAATACGCTCTAT.

About this clone: Gene names and germline match the mouse. The missing CDR3 end, 1 residue past where the read stops, is filled in from the germline J gene. V usage is TRBV16 and J usage is TRBJ1-2, with no clear D. Trimming left V 5 bases short and J 0 bases short, with 7 bases between. Germline CDR1 and CDR2: SGHSA and FRNQAP. CDR3 length: 13 residues. The part of the CDR3 DNA that was read is TGTGCAAGCAGCCCCCGGGCAAACTCCGACTACACC. Its translation: CASSPRANSDYT. The CDR3 in full is CASSPRANSDYTF.

In its sample, this clone was seen a few times. Gene names are the mouse ones. The read gets to within 1 residue of the CDR3 end, and the germline J gene fills in the rest. The rearrangement links TRBV26 to TRBJ1-3; D remains ambiguous. From germline, CDR1 is KGHPV and CDR2 FQNQEV (reference sequence). The CDR3 totals 13 residues. Trimming cost V 4 bases and J 0 bases, with 4 bases left between them. Here the CDR3 reads CASSPNSGNTLYF. The CDR3 DNA, read in part, is TGTGCCAGCAGTCCGAATTCTGGAAATACGCTCTAT.

Regarding this clone: All gene names here are mouse names. The read falls 1 residue short of the CDR3 end, and the missing part is taken from the germline J gene. The chain couples TRBV13-2 to TRBJ2-1; D is perhaps TRBD2 (7 bases). CDR3 size: 17 residues. Germline V CDR1 and CDR2: NNHNN, SYGAGS (reference sequence). The V end lost 0 bases, the J end lost 1 base, and 14 bases lay between the germline ends. The CDR3 sequence is CASGDEGWGPNYAEQFF. CDR3 DNA (partial): TGTGCCAGCGGTGATGAGGGCTGGGGGCCCAACTATGCTGAGCAGTTC.

Notes on this clone: These gene names are mouse names. The CDR3 end falls 1 residue outside the read, so it is completed with the germline J gene. This chain uses TRBV13-2 with TRBJ2-1; 10 nucleotides line up with TRBD2. The V gene's germline CDR1 is NNHNN and CDR2 SYGAGS (reference sequence). This CDR3 is built from 17 residues. V shed 4 bases and J 0 bases; nucleotides not matched to a gene: 7. CDR3 in amino acids: CASGLLLGGDNYAEQFF. The part of the CDR3 DNA that was read is TGTGCCAGCGGTCTCCTACTGGGGGGGGATAACTATGCTGAGCAGTTC.

In its sample, this clone ranks as medium-sized. The genes are named according to mouse. The read is 1 residue too short to cover the CDR3 end, so that end is filled in from the germline J gene. The V and J genes are TRBV26 and TRBJ2-7; 8 bases are a match to TRBD2. Germline CDR1 and CDR2: KGHPV and FQNQEV (reference sequence). The CDR3 totals 13 residues. Trimming took 2 bases from V and 6 from J; bases not matched to a gene: 3. The CDR3 sequence is CASSLRGGSEQYF. Incomplete CDR3 DNA: TGTGCCAGCAGTCTGAGGGGGGGCAGTGAACAGTAC.

A remark on this clone: Here the gene names and germline are mouse. Coverage ceases 1 residue before the CDR3 finishes, and the germline J gene fills in the end. V usage is TRBV16 and J usage is TRBJ2-4; D remains ambiguous. This CDR3 region has 12 residues. Trimming stripped 3 bases from V and 1 base from J, with 2 bases between. From germline, CDR1 is SGHSA and CDR2 FRNQAP. CDR3 sequence reads: CASSLGQNTLYF. Partial CDR3 DNA: TGTGCAAGCAGCTTGGGTCAAAACACCTTGTAC.

In this sample, this clone turned up a few times. Gene names denote mouse genes. The CDR3 extends 1 residue past the end of the read, so its final part is completed from the germline J gene. This chain links TRBV13-1 with TRBJ1-1; D remains ambiguous. V lost 2 bases to trimming and J lost 6 bases, with 8 bases between them. The CDR3 sequence is 12 residues long. Germline CDR1 and CDR2: NSHNY and SYGAGN. The CDR3: CASSDRDPEVFF. The CDR3 bases that were read are TGTGCCAGCAGTGACCGGGATCCAGAAGTCTTC.

Turning to this clone: All gene names here are mouse names. The CDR3 end falls 1 residue outside the read, so it is completed with the germline J gene. This chain connects TRBV15 to TRBJ1-2, with D possibly TRBD1 on 5 matching bases. V lost 3 bases, J lost 6 bases, and 11 bases lay in between. Germline V gene sequence: CDR1 SGHND, CDR2 FRSKSL. The CDR3 sequence is 13 residues long. The CDR3 spells CASSFGGGADYTF. Incomplete CDR3 DNA: TGTGCCAGCAGTTTTGGGGGAGGCGCCGACTACACC.

This clone was found a few times. Genes and germline come from the mouse. The missing CDR3 end, 1 residue past where the read stops, is filled in from the germline J gene. The J gene is TRBJ1-2, the V gene TRBV16; perhaps TRBD1 as D (5 bases). Germline V gene sequence: CDR1 SGHSA, CDR2 FRNQAP. The V and J ends lost 5 bases and 0 bases respectively, with 7 bases between them. The CDR3 contains 13 residues. This chain's CDR3 is CASSATANSDYTF. CDR3 bases read: TGTGCAAGCAGCGCGACAGCAAACTCCGACTACACC.

As to this clone: Gene labels here are mouse ones. The CDR3 loop reads CTCSARYNNQAPLF. The CDR3 bases that were read are TGCACCTGCAGTGCCCGATATAACAACCAGGCTCCGCTT. The genes are TRBV1 and TRBJ1-5; D is unclear. The sequence runs out 1 residue before the end of the CDR3; the remainder is reconstructed from the germline J gene. V was clipped by 3 bases and J by 0 bases, with 6 bases between them. Germline CDR1 NSQYPW, CDR2 LRSPGD (reference sequence). CDR3 length: 14 residues.

Sample share makes this clone medium-sized (0.01 to 0.1%). Gene names are the mouse ones. The read halts 1 residue ahead of the CDR3 end, with the missing end drawn from the germline J gene. The rearrangement links TRBV15 to TRBJ2-7; the match to TRBD2 covers 8 bases. Germline trimming cut 2 bases from V and 0 bases from J; bases unmatched to any gene: 0. The CDR3 has 14 residues. The V gene's germline CDR1 is SGHND and CDR2 FRSKSL. The CDR3 DNA, read in part, is TGTGCCAGCAGTTTACTGGGGGGCTCCTATGAACAGTAC. It translates to CASSLLGGSYEQY. The full CDR3 is CASSLLGGSYEQYF.

As concerns this clone: The listed genes are named as in mouse. Partial CDR3 DNA: TGTGCCAGCAGCCAAGAGACTGGGGGGAATACCGGGCAGCTCTAC. Protein: CASSQETGGNTGQLY. The CDR3 reads in full as CASSQETGGNTGQLYF. The gene calls are TRBV5 and TRBJ2-2; the match to TRBD2 covers 10 bases. The read ends 1 residue early relative to the CDR3; the germline J gene fills the gap. Germline V gene data show CDR1 as LGHNA and CDR2 as YNLKQL (reference sequence). The V and J ends lost 0 bases and 5 bases, in that order; junction bases with no gene match: 3. CDR3 length: 16 amino acids.

As concerns this clone: Gene labels here are mouse ones. The read comes to an end 1 residue before the CDR3 does, leaving the germline J gene to fill in the end. The chain employs TRBV2 and TRBJ2-1; D not certain. This CDR3 spans 13 amino acids. Germline-derived CDR1 and CDR2 are LGHNA and YSYQKL. The germline V and J ends were trimmed by 2 bases and 1 base, with 3 bases remaining between them. The CDR3 sequence: CASSQQNYAEQFF. The sequenced part of the CDR3 DNA is TGTGCCAGCAGCCAACAGAACTATGCTGAGCAGTTC.

A word on this clone: The listed genes are named as in mouse. The sequence runs out 1 residue before the end of the CDR3; the remainder is reconstructed from the germline J gene. V usage is TRBV16 and J usage is TRBJ2-5, with TRBD1 matching over 8 bases. The CDR3 spans 15 residues. The V gene end was trimmed by 4 bases and the J gene end by 1 base; junction bases not matched to a gene: 4. Germline lookup yields CDR1 SGHSA and CDR2 FRNQAP. CDR3 amino acids: CASSSRGRDQDTQYF. The sequenced CDR3 bases are TGTGCAAGCAGCTCCAGGGGGCGCGACCAAGACACCCAGTAC.

For this clone: Mouse gene names apply. Read sequence stops 1 residue before the CDR3 end, and the germline J gene provides the missing end. The chain has TRBV26 and TRBJ1-2, with D possibly matching TRBD1 (6 bases). CDR3 length equals 14 residues. V shed 2 bases and J shed 4 bases, with 11 bases lying between them. The germline V gene encodes CDR1 KGHPV and CDR2 FQNQEV (reference sequence). Here the CDR3 reads CASSLNRAGSDYTF. Incomplete CDR3 DNA: TGTGCCAGCAGTCTGAACAGGGCGGGCTCCGACTACACC.

Concerning this clone: The germline and genes are mouse ones. The read stops 1 residue short of the end of the CDR3; the missing end is completed from the germline J gene. The chain combines TRBV1 with TRBJ2-2, with D possibly matching TRBD2 (6 bases). The V gene's germline CDR1 is NSQYPW and CDR2 LRSPGD (reference sequence). This CDR3 is 17 amino acids long. Trimming took 6 bases from V and 0 from J, leaving 17 bases between them. CDR3 loop: CTCSGAAGTSNTGQLYF. The sequenced CDR3 bases are TGCACCTGCAGCGGTGCAGCCGGGACTTCAAACACCGGGCAGCTCTAC.

As for this clone: Genes here carry mouse names. The CDR3 extends 1 residue past the end of the read, so its final part is completed from the germline J gene. The rearrangement uses TRBV13-2 and TRBJ2-5; a weak D match, TRBD1 (5 bases). CDR1 is NNHNN, CDR2 SYGAGS, per germline (reference sequence). The CDR3 spans 13 residues. V gave up 1 base and J gave up 3 bases, with 6 bases separating them. The part of the CDR3 DNA that was read is TGTGCCAGCGGTGATACAGGACAAGACACCCAGTAC. Protein product: CASGDTGQDTQY. The whole CDR3 is CASGDTGQDTQYF.

In regard to this clone: The gene names given are mouse names. Coverage ceases 1 residue before the CDR3 finishes, and the germline J gene fills in the end. This chain joins TRBV26 and TRBJ1-3; a weak D match, TRBD1 (5 bases). V lost 3 bases and J lost 1, with 7 bases in between. This CDR3 comprises 14 residues. Germline CDR1 KGHPV, CDR2 FQNQEV (reference sequence). CDR3 residues: CASSLRDSGNTLYF. CDR3 bases read: TGTGCCAGCAGTCTCAGGGACTCTGGAAATACGCTCTAT.

This clone was detected only a few times. Mouse gene names and germline throughout. The CDR3 is cut off 1 residue early in the read; its end comes from the germline J gene. J is TRBJ2-5 and V is TRBV2; 7 bases fit TRBD2. Germline values: CDR1 LGHNA, CDR2 YSYQKL. Trimming cost V 0 bases and J 4 bases; bases outside gene matches: 1. This CDR3 spans 14 amino acids. Partial CDR3 DNA: TGTGCCAGCAGCCAAGATGGGGGGAAAGACACCCAGTAC. Its protein product is CASSQDGGKDTQY. The full-length CDR3 reads as CASSQDGGKDTQYF.

Worth noting for this clone: Each gene name is a mouse one. The read halts 1 residue ahead of the CDR3 end, with the missing end drawn from the germline J gene. The chain is built from TRBV26 and TRBJ1-1; a weak D match, TRBD1 (6 bases). The V and J ends lost 0 bases and 3 bases respectively, with 8 bases between them. Germline V gene sequence: CDR1 KGHPV, CDR2 FQNQEV (reference sequence). The CDR3 contains 14 residues. CDR3 protein: CASSLSGGYTEVFF. The sequenced CDR3 bases are TGTGCCAGCAGTCTGTCGGGGGGCTACACAGAAGTCTTC.

This clone was recorded a few times. Gene names follow the mouse nomenclature. The read ends 1 residue early relative to the CDR3; the germline J gene fills the gap. The chain uses TRBV23 and TRBJ2-2; the table's TRBD2 call for D was not verified on the DNA. The CDR3 spans 15 residues. Germline assignment: CDR1 KGHTA and CDR2 FQNQQP. CDR3 bases read: TGCTCCAGCAGTCAGGGACTGGGTATCGCCGGGCAGCTCTAC. As protein: CSSSQGLGIAGQLY. The entire CDR3 protein reads CSSSQGLGIAGQLYF.

This clone was seen only a few times. Mouse gene names and germline throughout. The read halts 1 residue ahead of the CDR3 end, with the missing end drawn from the germline J gene. This chain uses TRBV14 with TRBJ1-6; TRBD1 aligns across 10 bases. TRBJ1-6 is filed as an ORF, its function uncertain. The germline V gene has CDR1 SGHDT and CDR2 FRDEAV. The CDR3 runs to 15 residues. With V trimmed by 5 bases and J by 4 bases, 3 bases remained unmatched. Incomplete CDR3 DNA: TGTGCCAGCAGGGGGGACAGGGGATATAATTCGCCCCTCTAC. Its protein is CASRGDRGYNSPLY. The entire CDR3 is CASRGDRGYNSPLYF.

This clone has just one count. Gene names are mouse gene names. The read terminates 1 residue ahead of where the CDR3 ends, so the germline J gene completes it. The chain couples TRBV13-3 to TRBJ2-7; D is perhaps TRBD1 (7 bases). The CDR3 has 13 residues. Germline CDR1 is NNHDY and CDR2 is SYVADS. V lost 7 bases, J lost 4 bases, and 15 bases lay in between. This chain's CDR3 is CASGGGQLYEQYF. CDR3 DNA (partial): TGTGCCAGCGGTGGGGGACAGCTTTATGAACAGTAC.

This clone was counted only a few times. Germline and genes: mouse. The sequence runs out 1 residue before the end of the CDR3; the remainder is reconstructed from the germline J gene. This rearrangement joins TRBV26 to TRBJ2-7; 10 positions agree with TRBD2. Trimming removed 4 bases from V and 4 bases from J; junction bases left unmatched: 1. Per the germline V gene, CDR1 is KGHPV and CDR2 is FQNQEV (reference sequence). The CDR3 loop spans 13 amino acids. This chain's CDR3 is CASSPGLGYEQYF. Incomplete CDR3 DNA: TGTGCCAGCAGTCCGGGACTGGGGTATGAACAGTAC.